Below are 26 T cell receptor beta chains sequenced from a single sample in a study of identifying expanded T cells in peripheral blood. Data came from immunoSEQ multiplex PCR; TCRdb stores just in-frame clones and leaves some out. The table records about 78,000 clones, about 88% of them present only once. Sequencing was performed on blood. These receptors all come from a person aged 18-69 years in good health.

The V gene is TRBV11-2, the J gene TRBJ2-1; D not certain. The V gene's germline CDR1 is SGHAT and CDR2 FQNNGV. V was clipped by 3 bases and J by 9 bases, with 9 bases between them. This CDR3 is 12 amino acids long. The CDR3 DNA reads as TGTGCCAGCAGCTTTTTAGAGGCTGAGCAGTTCTTC. Protein product: CASSFLEAEQFF.

The V call is TRBV27, the J call TRBJ1-2, with 12 bases aligning to TRBD1. Germline CDR1 MNHEY, CDR2 SMNVEV (reference sequence). The CDR3 loop spans 14 amino acids. V shed 6 bases, J shed 10 bases, and the junction held 9 bases outside the gene matches. In DNA form, the CDR3 reads TGTGCCAGCAGCCTAGGGGGGACAGGGGGCACCTACACCTTC. This gives the protein CASSLGGTGGTYTF.

The rearrangement uses TRBV10-3 and TRBJ2-5, with TRBD2 matching 13 bases. The CDR3 contains 16 residues. V lost 5 bases and J lost 0; bases outside the gene matches: 3. The germline V gene encodes CDR1 ENHRY and CDR2 SYGVKD. The DNA for the CDR3 is TGTGCCATCAGTCAGACTAGCGGGGGGCACCAAGAGACCCAGTACTTC. It specifies CAISQTSGGHQETQYF.

J is TRBJ2-2 and V is TRBV7-2; D remains unclear. Germline V gene lookup returns CDR1 SGHTA and CDR2 FQGNSA. The CDR3 sequence is 11 residues long. Trimming stripped 1 base from V and 9 bases from J, with 3 bases between. The CDR3 sequence: CASSLGRELFF. For the CDR3, the DNA is TGTGCCAGCAGCTTAGGGAGGGAGCTGTTTTTT.

This clone is classed as medium-sized. This chain joins TRBV28 and TRBJ1-6; TRBD1 matches 9 bases. Trimming cost V 6 bases and J 10 bases; bases outside gene matches: 10. There are 15 residues in the CDR3. The germline gives CDR1 MDHEN, CDR2 SYDVKM. CDR3 sequence (DNA): TGTGCCAGCAGGCCCGGGACAGGGAATCGGTCACCCCTCCACTTT. Its protein is CASRPGTGNRSPLHF.

V and J are TRBV30 and TRBJ1-2, with 7 positions matching TRBD1. The V gene's germline CDR1 is GTSNPN and CDR2 SVGIG (reference sequence). This CDR3 region has 14 residues. The CDR3 DNA sequence: TGTGCTGCCGAGCAGAGGGGGCGGGCCTATGGCTACACCTTC. Translation: CAAEQRGRAYGYTF. The complete variable domain, with remaining parts taken from reference TRBV30 and TRBJ1-2, reads SQTIHQWPATLVQPVGSPLSLECTVEGTSNPNLYWYRQAAGRGLQLLFYSVGIGQISSEVPQNLSASRPQDRQFILSSKKLLLSDSGFYLCAAEQRGRAYGYTFGSGTRLTVV.

The rearrangement links TRBV7-9 to TRBJ1-2, with D possibly matching TRBD1 (6 bases). Trimming stripped 3 bases from V and 8 bases from J, with 16 bases between. Germline V lookup: CDR1 SEHNR, CDR2 FQNEAQ (reference sequence). The CDR3 extends over 14 amino acids. CDR3 coding DNA: TGTGCCAGCAGCTTGGGTCGGGGGCAGATGGGCTACACCTTC. Its translation: CASSLGRGQMGYTF. Combining the CDR3 with reference TRBV7-9 and TRBJ1-2 gives the whole variable domain DTGVSQNPRHKITKRGQNVTFRCDPISEHNRLYWYRQTLGQGPEFLTYFQNEAQLEKSRLLSDRFSAERPKGSFSTLEIQRTEQGDSAMYLCASSLGRGQMGYTFGSGTRLTVV.

Turning to this clone: At one boundary the junction diverges from the germline segment, which might be a read error. The rearrangement links TRBV5-6 to TRBJ1-4, with a tentative D call TRBD1 (6 bases). Germline assignment: CDR1 SGHDT and CDR2 YYEEEE. The CDR3 extends over 11 amino acids. The CDR3 region has the DNA TGTGCCAGCAGCGGGTCCGGGACATTGAATTTT. Residues: CASSGSGTLNF.

The chain has TRBV30 and TRBJ1-1; D is unresolved. CDR1 and CDR2 (germline): GTSNPN, SVGIG (reference sequence). Trimming cost V 0 bases and J 7 bases, with 12 bases left between them. The CDR3 runs to 13 residues. In nucleotides, the CDR3 is TGTGCCTGGAGTGTCGTTCGGGATGTTGAAGCTTTCTTT. As protein: CAWSVVRDVEAFF.

This clone came up once. The chain links TRBV4-2 to TRBJ2-7; D is possibly TRBD1 (6 bases). The V end was cut by 1 base, the J end by 2 bases, with 12 bases between. The CDR3 extends over 15 amino acids. Germline CDR1 reads LGHNA; CDR2 reads YNFKEQ. The CDR3 region has the DNA TGTGCCAGCAGCCAAGCTTCAGGGGTGACCTACGAGCAGTACTTC. Protein sequence: CASSQASGVTYEQYF.

The chain couples TRBV9 to TRBJ2-5; TRBD2 might be the D (6 bases). The V and J ends lost 2 bases and 3 bases respectively, with 11 bases between them. Per germline, CDR1 SGDLS and CDR2 YYNGEE. The CDR3 spans 14 residues. This CDR3 reads CASSVYGGEETQYF. CDR3 nucleotide sequence: TGTGCCAGCAGCGTTTATGGAGGGGAAGAGACCCAGTACTTC.

V gene TRBV6-5 combines with J gene TRBJ1-3; D not certain. Trimming pared 7 bases from V and 4 bases from J, leaving 11 bases between. The CDR3 is 13 residues long. CDR1 and CDR2 from the germline V gene are MNHEY and SVGAGI. CDR3 in amino acids: CASTTPSGNTIYF. The CDR3 region has the DNA TGTGCCAGCACCACCCCCAGCGGAAACACCATATATTTT.

This chain joins TRBV5-1 and TRBJ2-1; D might be TRBD1 (5 bases). This CDR3 is 14 amino acids long. Germline assignment: CDR1 SGHRS and CDR2 YFSETQ. V gave up 4 bases and J gave up 8 bases, with 16 bases separating them. Here the CDR3 reads CASSHPRWGHEQFF. The CDR3 coding sequence is TGCGCCAGCAGCCACCCCAGGTGGGGCCATGAGCAGTTCTTC.

The chain carries TRBV5-4 and TRBJ2-1; D unresolved. Germline loops: CDR1 SGHNT, CDR2 YYREEE (reference sequence). This CDR3 region has 14 residues. V lost 4 bases and J 4 bases, leaving 12 bases between the germline ends. CDR3 in amino acids: CASSLSAAYNEQFF. Written as DNA, the CDR3 is TGTGCCAGCAGCCTCAGCGCCGCATACAATGAGCAGTTCTTC.

The gene calls are TRBV10-1 and TRBJ2-3; 9 nucleotides line up with TRBD1. CDR3 size: 18 residues. Germline V gives CDR1 WNHNN, CDR2 SYGVQD (reference sequence). V lost 3 bases and J lost 0; bases outside the gene matches: 10. CDR3 sequence reads: CASSDGTGRAVSTDTQYF. CDR3 coding DNA: TGCGCCAGCAGTGACGGGACAGGGAGGGCTGTCAGCACAGATACGCAGTATTTT.

V gene TRBV10-3 combines with J gene TRBJ1-5; D may be TRBD1 (6 bases). The germline V and J ends were trimmed by 0 bases and 5 bases, with 11 bases remaining between them. Germline V CDR1 and CDR2: ENHRY, SYGVKD. This CDR3 contains 15 residues. CDR3 residues: CAISESGAEDQPQHF. CDR3 nucleotide sequence: TGTGCCATCAGTGAGTCGGGGGCCGAGGATCAGCCCCAGCATTTT.

This chain connects TRBV6-5 to TRBJ2-3; TRBD1 is a possible D gene (7 bases). The ends were cut back, 6 bases at V and 11 bases at J, with 24 bases in the middle. The CDR3 spans 15 residues. The germline V gene encodes CDR1 MNHEY and CDR2 SVGAGI. The CDR3 region is CASRSGEPGGTVQYF. CDR3 nucleotides: TGTGCCAGCAGATCGGGGGAACCTGGGGGGACAGTGCAGTATTTT.

The chain joins TRBV19 to TRBJ1-2; tentative D call: TRBD1 (6 bases). The CDR3 contains 17 residues. CDR1 is LNHDA, CDR2 SQIVND, per germline (reference sequence). V lost 2 bases, J lost 4 bases, and 20 bases lay in between. The DNA for the CDR3 is TGTGCCAGTAGTATAAGGGACACTATGTTAGTCGGCTATGGCTACACCTTC. Its protein product is CASSIRDTMLVGYGYTF.

This chain uses TRBV5-1 with TRBJ2-7; D is ambiguous. The CDR3 has 13 amino acids. V lost 0 bases and J lost 7, with 11 bases in between. Germline CDR1 reads SGHRS; CDR2 reads YFSETQ. This CDR3 reads CASSLETAREQYF. CDR3 sequence (DNA): TGCGCCAGCAGCTTGGAAACCGCGAGGGAGCAGTACTTC.

The chain joins TRBV5-1 to TRBJ2-5; no clear D. The CDR3 loop spans 12 amino acids. Per the germline V gene, CDR1 is SGHRS and CDR2 is YFSETQ. The germline V and J ends were trimmed by 4 bases and 1 base, with 5 bases remaining between them. This CDR3 reads CASSDPQETQYF. In nucleotides, the CDR3 is TGCGCCAGCAGCGACCCCCAAGAGACCCAGTACTTC. The whole variable domain, remainder taken from reference TRBV5-1 and TRBJ2-5, is KAGVTQTPRYLIKTRGQQVTLSCSPISGHRSVSWYQQTPGQGLQFLFEYFSETQRNKGNFPGRFSGRQFSNSRSEMNVSTLELGDSALYLCASSDPQETQYFGPGTRLLVL.

This clone showed up just a few times. The rearrangement joins TRBV18 to TRBJ1-5; perhaps TRBD1 as D (6 bases). CDR3 size: 13 residues. With 3 bases removed from V and 5 bases from J, the gap between germline ends came to 8 bases. CDR1 KGHSH and CDR2 LQKENI come from the germline V gene. The CDR3 coding sequence is TGTGCCAGCTCACCGACAGGTGATCAGCCCCAGCATTTT. Translation: CASSPTGDQPQHF.

A few counts support this clone. The chain employs TRBV4-3 and TRBJ2-7; the D gene is possibly TRBD1 (6 bases). The CDR3 runs 15 residues. CDR1 is LGHNA, CDR2 YSLEER, per germline. Trimming left V 0 bases short and J 2 bases short, with 11 bases between. CDR3 protein: CASSQDWGQTYEQYF. The CDR3 coding sequence is TGCGCCAGCAGCCAAGATTGGGGGCAGACCTACGAGCAGTACTTC.

The chain couples TRBV15 to TRBJ1-5; D gene ambiguous. V lost 0 bases and J lost 8, with 5 bases in between. Germline values: CDR1 LNHNV, CDR2 YYDKDF (reference sequence). The CDR3 sequence is 12 residues long. The CDR3 nucleotides are TGTGCCACCAGCAGAGATGTGGAGCCCCAGCATTTT. Amino acids: CATSRDVEPQHF.

The chain recombines TRBV6-6 with TRBJ1-1; TRBD1 might be the D (5 bases). CDR3 size: 14 residues. CDR1 and CDR2 (germline): MNHNY, SVGAGI (reference sequence). Trimming shortened V by 0 bases and J by 1 base, and 6 bases separated the two germline ends. CDR3 sequence (DNA): TGTGCCAGCAGTTACTCGGGGGGGAACACTGAAGCTTTCTTT. Amino acids: CASSYSGGNTEAFF.

This clone was recorded once. J is TRBJ2-5 and V is TRBV5-4, with 9 bases aligning to TRBD2. Germline V gene data show CDR1 as SGHNT and CDR2 as YYREEE (reference sequence). The CDR3 is 18 amino acids. Losses at the gene ends were 5 bases for V and 4 bases for J; bases not matched to a gene: 18. The CDR3 DNA is TGTGCCAGCAGTCGCAACTTTATGGCTAGCGGGGAGTCAGAGACCCAGTACTTC. This translates into CASSRNFMASGESETQYF.

The chain carries TRBV7-9 and TRBJ2-1; D unresolved. Trimming removed 5 bases from V and 5 bases from J, with 16 bases in between. Germline loops: CDR1 SEHNR, CDR2 FQNEAQ (reference sequence). The CDR3 has 15 residues. CDR3 nucleotide sequence: TGTGCCAGCAGCCGGACGTCGTTTAAGGACAATGAGCAGTTCTTC. This gives the protein CASSRTSFKDNEQFF.